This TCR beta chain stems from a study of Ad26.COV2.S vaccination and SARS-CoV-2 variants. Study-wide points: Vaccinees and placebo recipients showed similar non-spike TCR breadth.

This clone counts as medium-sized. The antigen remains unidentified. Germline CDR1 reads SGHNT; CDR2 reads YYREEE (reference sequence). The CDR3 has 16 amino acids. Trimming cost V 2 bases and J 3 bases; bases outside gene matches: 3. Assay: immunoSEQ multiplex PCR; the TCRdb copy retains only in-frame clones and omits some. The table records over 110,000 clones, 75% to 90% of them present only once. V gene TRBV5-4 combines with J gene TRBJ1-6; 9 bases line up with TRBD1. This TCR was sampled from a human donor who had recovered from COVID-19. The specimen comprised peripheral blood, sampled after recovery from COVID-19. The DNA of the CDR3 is TGTGCCAGCAGCTTCCTGGGACAGGGCTATAATTCACCCCTCCACTTT. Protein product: CASSFLGQGYNSPLHF.